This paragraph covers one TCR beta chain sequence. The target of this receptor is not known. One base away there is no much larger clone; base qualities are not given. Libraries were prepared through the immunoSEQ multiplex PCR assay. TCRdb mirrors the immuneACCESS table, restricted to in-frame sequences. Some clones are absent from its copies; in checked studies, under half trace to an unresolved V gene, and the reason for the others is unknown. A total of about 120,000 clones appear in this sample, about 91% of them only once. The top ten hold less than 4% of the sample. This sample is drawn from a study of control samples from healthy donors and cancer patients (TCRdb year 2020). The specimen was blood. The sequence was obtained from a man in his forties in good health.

The CDR3 corresponds to CASGGGQDNEKLFF. The nucleotide sequence reads as follows: TGCGCCAGCGGCGGGGGACAGGATAATGAAAAACTGTTTTTT. The rearranged segments are TRBV5-1 and TRBJ1-4, and 8 junction bases match TRBD1. Taken from cysteine to phenylalanine, the CDR3 has 14 residues. Only the CDR3 part of the read is kept: 42 bases, read in frame from the first base. The germline V gene encodes CDR1 SGHRS and CDR2 YFSETQ. After removal of 7 bases from V and 4 bases from J, the junction retains 6 bases not matched to a gene.